One sample yielded the 12 T cell receptor beta chains listed below, sequenced in a study of OX40 agonist ivuxolimab in advanced cancers. Libraries were prepared by immunoSEQ multiplex PCR; TCRdb keeps only in-frame clonotypes and omits some of them. This table holds 65,000 to 85,000 clones, around 92% found once. This specimen was CD4+ or CD8+ T cells sorted from blood, taken in a trial of the OX40 agonist ivuxolimab. The receptors derive from an adult with an advanced solid tumor such as melanoma, head and neck, liver or kidney cancer.

This clone was picked up a small number of times. This sequence joins TRBV18 and TRBJ2-7; TRBD1 matches at 9 bases. Losses at the gene ends were 6 bases for V and 3 bases for J; bases not matched to a gene: 6. CDR3 length: 14 amino acids. Per the germline V gene, CDR1 is KGHSH and CDR2 is LQKENI. This CDR3 is CASSKAGQGYEQYF. CDR3 coding DNA: TGTGCCAGCTCTAAGGCGGGACAGGGCTACGAGCAGTACTTC. Looking up the rest from reference TRBV18 and TRBJ2-7 gives the full variable domain: NAGVMQNPRHLVRRRGQEARLRCSPMKGHSHVYWYRQLPEEGLKFMVYLQKENIIDESGMPKERFSAEFPKEGPSILRIQQVVRGDSAAYFCASSKAGQGYEQYFGPGTRLTVT.

The chain employs TRBV2 and TRBJ2-5, with D perhaps matching TRBD2 (7 bases). In germline, CDR1 is SNHLY, CDR2 FYNNEI. Trimming took off 3 bases at V and 5 bases at J, with 19 bases between the two ends. This CDR3 spans 16 amino acids. The CDR3: CASSDSNRGAGETQYF. The DNA for the CDR3 is TGTGCCAGCAGTGATAGTAATCGGGGGGCTGGGGAGACCCAGTACTTC.

V gene TRBV7-9 combines with J gene TRBJ2-2, with D perhaps TRBD1 (6 bases). The CDR3 runs to 14 residues. Deletions cut 6 bases from V and 2 bases from J, with 10 bases between. Germline V gives CDR1 SEHNR, CDR2 FQNEAQ (reference sequence). Here the CDR3 reads CASSQQGNTGELFF. DNA of the CDR3: TGTGCCAGCAGTCAACAGGGTAACACCGGGGAGCTGTTTTTT.

V and J are TRBV5-4 and TRBJ2-2; 8 nucleotides align to TRBD2. After removal of 4 bases from V and 1 base from J, the junction contained 6 bases not matched to a gene. The CDR3 is made up of 16 amino acids. Germline CDR1 SGHNT, CDR2 YYREEE (reference sequence). CDR3 DNA sequence: TGTGCCAGCAGCCCGGTCGGGGGGGGGAACACCGGGGAGCTGTTTTTT. It translates to CASSPVGGGNTGELFF.

This clone showed up just once. The chain uses TRBV10-3 and TRBJ1-3, with 7 bases identical to TRBD1. Trimming removed 4 bases from V and 2 bases from J; junction bases left unmatched: 5. CDR1 and CDR2 (germline): ENHRY, SYGVKD. The CDR3 has 15 amino acids. The CDR3 here is CAISGSRGAGNTIYF. The CDR3 nucleotides are TGTGCCATCAGTGGGTCCAGGGGGGCTGGAAACACCATATATTTT.

This clone was detected only once. This sequence joins TRBV7-2 and TRBJ1-2, with no clear D. This CDR3 has 13 amino acids. Germline V gene lookup returns CDR1 SGHTA and CDR2 FQGNSA. V was shortened by 5 bases and J by 4 bases, with 11 bases between the two germline ends. Here the CDR3 reads CASSQRSLYGYTF. The CDR3 DNA sequence: TGTGCCAGCAGCCAGAGGTCCCTCTATGGCTACACCTTC.

V and J are TRBV25-1 and TRBJ1-5; 9 positions match TRBD1. The length of the CDR3 is 14 residues. Germline V gene data show CDR1 as MGHDK and CDR2 as SYGVNS. With V trimmed by 7 bases and J by 4 bases, 5 bases remained unmatched. The CDR3 sequence is CASIRQGENQPQHF. The DNA for the CDR3 is TGTGCCAGCATCCGACAGGGGGAGAATCAGCCCCAGCATTTT.

The chain carries TRBV9 and TRBJ2-3, with 9 bases lining up with TRBD2. The CDR3 runs to 17 residues. V was pared by 0 bases and J by 10 bases, with 15 bases of the junction left unmatched. Germline V gene sequence: CDR1 SGDLS, CDR2 YYNGEE. The CDR3 reads CASSVGLTSGRPPAQYF. CDR3 coding DNA: TGTGCCAGCAGCGTAGGGCTGACTAGCGGCAGACCCCCCGCGCAGTATTTT.

The V and J genes are TRBV6-5 and TRBJ2-3; D not resolved. V shed 0 bases and J shed 1 base, with 5 bases lying between them. CDR3 length equals 14 residues. Germline V lookup: CDR1 MNHEY, CDR2 SVGAGI. CDR3 DNA sequence: TGTGCCAGCAGTTACTCGGATGGCACAGATACGCAGTATTTT. Translating gives CASSYSDGTDTQYF.

A single count supports this clone. A junction boundary mismatches the germline segment, possibly from a read error. V is TRBV7-9 and J is TRBJ2-1, with 8 bases aligning to TRBD2. This CDR3 has 14 amino acids. Germline V gene data show CDR1 as SEHNR and CDR2 as FQNEAQ (reference sequence). CDR3 amino acids: CASSLAGFYNEQFF. The DNA for the CDR3 is TGTGCCAGCAGTTTAGCGGGGTTTTACAATGAGCAGTTCTTC.

The chain is built from TRBV5-4 and TRBJ2-7, with D maybe TRBD2 (5 bases). V lost 4 bases and J lost 4, with 9 bases in between. CDR1 and CDR2 (germline): SGHNT, YYREEE (reference sequence). CDR3 length equals 12 residues. The CDR3 is CASSLPGYEQYF. For the CDR3, the DNA is TGTGCCAGCAGCCTTCCGGGGTACGAGCAGTACTTC.

The rearrangement links TRBV27 to TRBJ2-5; D perhaps matches TRBD1 (6 bases). The V end lost 2 bases, the J end lost 5 bases, and 12 bases lay between the germline ends. Looked up from germline, CDR1 is MNHEY and CDR2 is SMNVEV (reference sequence). CDR3 length: 14 residues. This CDR3 reads CASSLMGAGETQYF. The CDR3 DNA reads as TGTGCCAGCAGTTTAATGGGGGCAGGGGAGACCCAGTACTTC.